The clone carrying this TCR beta chain was seen many times. A library of TCRbeta sequences, prepared with unique molecular identifiers, was generated. TCRdb redid the calling of the PCR reads with MiXCR, one entry per CDR3 protein. Counted here are 150,000 to 200,000 distinct CDR3 sequences, approximately 6.8% occurring once; the ten biggest clones make up 4.5%. This specimen belongs to a study of T-cell reconstitution after alpha-beta-depleted transplantation in children. This CDR3 region has 15 residues. V dropped 5 bases and J dropped 2 bases, with 13 bases sitting between them. Per germline, CDR1 SEHNR and CDR2 FQNEAQ (reference sequence).

Sequencing used PBMCs, obtained before TCRalphabeta/CD19-depleted stem cell transplant. The source of this sequence is a girl under three years old with combined immunodeficiency, due to receive a stem cell transplant. The chain carries TRBV7-9 and TRBJ2-1, with D tentatively TRBD2 (5 bases). CDR3 residues: CASSEGGSTYNEQFF. DNA of the CDR3: TGTGCCAGCAGCGAGGGTGGTTCGACCTACAATGAGCAGTTCTTC.